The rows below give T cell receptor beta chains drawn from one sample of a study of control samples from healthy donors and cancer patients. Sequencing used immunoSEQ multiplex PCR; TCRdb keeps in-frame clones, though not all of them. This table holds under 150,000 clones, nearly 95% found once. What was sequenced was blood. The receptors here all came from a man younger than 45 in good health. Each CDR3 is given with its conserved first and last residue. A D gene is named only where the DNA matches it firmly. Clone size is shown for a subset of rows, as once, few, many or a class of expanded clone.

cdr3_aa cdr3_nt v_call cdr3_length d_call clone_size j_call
CASSLARPGELFF TGTGCCAGCAGCTTAGCGAGGCCCGGGGAGCTGTTTTTT TRBV7-2 13 - - TRBJ2-2
CASSPQGGEETQYF TGTGCCAGCAGCCCCCAGGGGGGGGAAGAGACCCAGTACTTC TRBV3-1/TRBV3-2 14 - - TRBJ2-5
CASSLGTGAAQPQHF TGCGCCAGCAGCTTAGGGACAGGGGCAGCTCAGCCCCAGCATTTT TRBV5-1 15 TRBD1 - TRBJ1-5
CASSQRTSRNTEAFF TGTGCCAGCAGCCAAAGGACCAGTAGGAACACTGAAGCTTTCTTT TRBV14 15 - - TRBJ1-1
CASSDLQGYTTNEKLFF TGTGCCAGCAGCGACCTACAGGGATATACAACTAATGAAAAACTGTTTTTT TRBV2 17 - - TRBJ1-4
CASSQNTRSPGSPLHF TGTGCCAGCAGCCAAAATACCAGGAGCCCGGGTTCACCCCTCCACTTT TRBV11-3 16 - - TRBJ1-6
CATSDLRGYTGELFF TGTGCCACCAGTGATTTGAGGGGGTACACCGGGGAGCTGTTTTTT TRBV24-1 15 - - TRBJ2-2
CATSDTPIAPQGPEAFF TGTGCCACCAGTGACACCCCAATTGCACCTCAGGGCCCTGAAGCTTTCTTT TRBV24-1 17 - few TRBJ1-1
CASSKNRGRFDEQYF TGTGCCAGTAGTAAGAACAGGGGGCGCTTCGACGAGCAGTACTTC TRBV19 15 TRBD1 few TRBJ2-7
CASSDRGLADNTGELFF TGTGCCAGCAGTGACCGAGGCCTAGCGGACAACACCGGGGAGCTGTTTTTT TRBV6-2/TRBV6-3 17 TRBD2 - TRBJ2-2